These 5 T cell receptor beta chains share one sample of origin, sequenced in a study of shared clonotypes between healthy human individuals. CD45RO-negative cells were positively selected for CCR7, leaving out terminally differentiated effector memory CD45RA+ cells. The method was immunoSEQ multiplex PCR; TCRdb's version includes in-frame clones alone and lacks a portion of them. Among 1.5 million to 2.5 million clones listed, roughly 95% were seen once. The sample was naive CD8+ T cells sorted from blood. The receptors originated from a man between 18 and 35 years old in good health.

The rearrangement uses TRBV9 and TRBJ2-1; TRBD2 agrees at 11 bases. CDR1 is SGDLS and CDR2 is YYNGEE in the germline V gene. The J segment lost 0 bases and the V segment lost 4 bases, leaving 18 bases of the junction unmatched. The CDR3 is 21 residues long. This CDR3 reads CASSHPGRGLAGSSSYNEQFF. CDR3 DNA sequence: TGTGCCAGCAGCCATCCAGGGAGAGGACTAGCGGGCTCTAGCTCCTACAATGAGCAGTTCTTC.

J is TRBJ2-7 and V is TRBV28; 7 bases are shared with TRBD1. The V gene's germline CDR1 is MDHEN and CDR2 SYDVKM. V lost 10 bases, J lost 2 bases, and 5 bases stayed unmatched. The CDR3 consists of 12 residues. This chain's CDR3 is CATGTVPYEQYF. The CDR3, as DNA: TGTGCCACAGGGACAGTTCCCTACGAGCAGTACTTC.

The chain combines TRBV4-2 with TRBJ2-1; TRBD2 aligns across 11 bases. The junction had 6 bases not matched to a gene; V was cut back by 2 bases and J by 0 bases. Germline V lookup: CDR1 LGHNA, CDR2 YNFKEQ. The CDR3 covers 18 residues. The CDR3 DNA sequence: TGTGCCAGCAGCCAATCACTAGCGGGAGACAGCTCCTACAATGAGCAGTTCTTC. This encodes CASSQSLAGDSSYNEQFF.

Comment on this clone: The sample carries other DNA sequences with the same CDR3. The chain combines TRBV6-5 with TRBJ2-1; D gene ambiguous. This CDR3 has 11 amino acids. CDR1 and CDR2 from the germline V gene are MNHEY and SVGAGI. V lost 2 bases and J 10 bases, leaving 6 bases between the germline ends. CDR3 nucleotide sequence: TGTGCCAGCAGTTACGGTCACGAGCAGTTCTTC. Its translation: CASSYGHEQFF.

The chain has TRBV4-1 and TRBJ1-2, with 8 positions matching TRBD1. The CDR3 spans 14 residues. The germline V gene encodes CDR1 MGHRA and CDR2 YSYEKL. The V gene end was trimmed by 1 base and the J gene end by 10 bases; junction bases not matched to a gene: 8. CDR3 amino acids: CASSQGFGQGDYTF. The CDR3 bases are TGCGCCAGCAGCCAAGGATTCGGACAGGGTGACTACACCTTC.